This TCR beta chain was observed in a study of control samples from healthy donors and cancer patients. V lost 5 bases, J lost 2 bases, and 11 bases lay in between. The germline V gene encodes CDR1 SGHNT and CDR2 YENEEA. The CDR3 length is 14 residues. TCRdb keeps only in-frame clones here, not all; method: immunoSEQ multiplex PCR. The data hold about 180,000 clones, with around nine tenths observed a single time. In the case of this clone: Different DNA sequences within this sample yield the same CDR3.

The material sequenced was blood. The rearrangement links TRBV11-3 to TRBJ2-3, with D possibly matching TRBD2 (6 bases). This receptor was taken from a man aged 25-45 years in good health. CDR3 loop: CASSLTSSTDTQYF. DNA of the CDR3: TGTGCCAGCAGCCTGACTAGTTCCACAGATACGCAGTATTTT.